This entry lists 14 T cell receptor beta chains sequenced from one sample in a study of Ad26.COV2.S vaccination and SARS-CoV-2 variants. The sample's treatment: some 20 received Ad26.COV2.S at low or high dose, single or two shots; 5 received placebo; per-sample allocation not given. The investigators took samples on day 63 after the first vaccine or placebo injection. The assay was immunoSEQ multiplex PCR, and TCRdb's table has in-frame clones only and misses some. The sample has some 390,000 clones; roughly 90% are singletons. The sequencing used peripheral blood, collected in a trial of Ad26.COV2.S vaccine versus placebo. These TCRs come from a person aged 18-60 years who received the Ad26.COV2.S COVID-19 vaccine or a placebo.

This clone was picked up one time. V usage is TRBV10-2 and J usage is TRBJ2-1; D might be TRBD2 (6 bases). Germline lookup yields CDR1 WSHSY and CDR2 SAAADI. V lost 9 bases, J lost 4 bases, and 13 bases lay in between. This CDR3 comprises 13 residues. DNA of the CDR3: TGCGCCAGGGCTCGAGGGAGGTACAATGAGCAGTTCTTC. This encodes CARARGRYNEQFF.

The V call is TRBV4-3, the J call TRBJ2-7; TRBD1 is a possible D gene (5 bases). The CDR3 is 14 residues long. Per the germline V gene, CDR1 is LGHNA and CDR2 is YSLEER. V gave up 0 bases and J gave up 1 base, with 7 bases separating them. CDR3 in DNA: TGCGCCAGCAGCCAAGATAAGGGGTCCTACGAGCAGTACTTC. It translates to CASSQDKGSYEQYF.

The chain has TRBV6-1 and TRBJ1-5; no clear D. The CDR3 is 14 amino acids. Per germline, CDR1 MNHNS and CDR2 SASEGT. Trimming shortened V by 1 base and J by 10 bases, and 14 bases separated the two germline ends. The chain's CDR3 is CASSEGGTVLPQHF. In DNA form, the CDR3 reads TGTGCCAGCAGTGAAGGGGGTACCGTTCTTCCCCAGCATTTT.

This chain uses TRBV28 with TRBJ1-5; 7 nucleotides align to TRBD1. Trimming took 2 bases from V and 10 from J; bases not matched to a gene: 8. Germline lookup yields CDR1 MDHEN and CDR2 SYDVKM. The CDR3 totals 14 residues. The CDR3 protein is CASSLDRVGQPQHF. DNA of the CDR3: TGTGCCAGCAGTTTAGACAGGGTTGGGCAACCCCAGCATTTT.

The chain joins TRBV24-1 to TRBJ2-1; possibly TRBD2 for D (5 bases). Germline V gene sequence: CDR1 KGHDR, CDR2 SFDVKD. The CDR3 contains 14 residues. V shed 3 bases and J shed 2 bases, with 7 bases lying between them. The CDR3 reads CATSDPGTYNEQFF. For the CDR3, the DNA is TGTGCCACCAGTGATCCGGGAACCTACAATGAGCAGTTCTTC.

Remarks on this clone: Other nucleotide sequences in the sample specify the same CDR3. The J gene is TRBJ1-1, the V gene TRBV6-5; D is unclear. V lost 2 bases to trimming and J lost 0 bases, with 7 bases between them. The CDR3 consists of 14 residues. The V gene's germline CDR1 is MNHEY and CDR2 SVGAGI. CDR3 amino acids: CASSYGQVNTEAFF. DNA for the CDR3: TGTGCCAGCAGTTACGGTCAGGTGAACACTGAAGCTTTCTTT.

This chain joins TRBV18 and TRBJ1-1, with 7 bases that match TRBD1. CDR3 length: 15 amino acids. Germline V gene lookup returns CDR1 KGHSH and CDR2 LQKENI. V gave up 3 bases and J gave up 1 base; unmatched junction bases: 5. Here the CDR3 reads CASSPPDRRNTEAFF. The CDR3 nucleotides are TGTGCCAGCTCACCCCCGGACAGGAGGAACACTGAAGCTTTCTTT.

The chain employs TRBV28 and TRBJ1-5; no clear D. Trimming took 7 bases from V and 1 from J, leaving 17 bases between them. From germline, CDR1 is MDHEN and CDR2 SYDVKM. This CDR3 spans 16 amino acids. CDR3 residues: CASNGPGGGSNQPQHF. In DNA, the CDR3 is TGTGCCAGCAACGGCCCCGGCGGAGGGAGCAATCAGCCCCAGCATTTT.

This chain connects TRBV11-3 to TRBJ2-7; D remains unclear. Germline CDR1 and CDR2: SGHNT and YENEEA. V shed 5 bases and J shed 1 base, with 15 bases lying between them. CDR3 length: 15 amino acids. The CDR3 DNA reads as TGTGCCAGCAGCCCACGTGTGGCCAGGTCCTACGAGCAGTACTTC. As protein: CASSPRVARSYEQYF.

The V gene is TRBV11-3, the J gene TRBJ2-7; D remains ambiguous. Between the trimmed V and J ends, which lost 2 bases and 0 bases, there was a span of 8 bases. The germline V gene encodes CDR1 SGHNT and CDR2 YENEEA. The CDR3 contains 14 residues. The CDR3 DNA reads as TGTGCCAGCAGCTTAAACGGAGACTCCTACGAGCAGTACTTC. This translates into CASSLNGDSYEQYF.

This chain uses TRBV11-1 with TRBJ2-1; no reliable D call. Trimming shortened V by 8 bases and J by 8 bases, and 10 bases separated the two germline ends. CDR1 is SGHAT and CDR2 is FQDESV in the germline V gene (reference sequence). The CDR3 has 11 amino acids. The DNA for the CDR3 is TGTGCCAGCTCCAAGGTGGATGAGCAGTTCTTC. Translated, it gives CASSKVDEQFF.

V and J are TRBV20-1 and TRBJ1-1; D might be TRBD1 (5 bases). This CDR3 contains 12 residues. Trimming pared 3 bases from V and 1 base from J, leaving 6 bases between. The germline CDR1 and CDR2 sequences are DFQATT and SNEGSKA (reference sequence). The CDR3 bases are TGCAGTGCTAGTGGGGCGAACACTGAAGCTTTCTTT. Protein product: CSASGANTEAFF.

The chain recombines TRBV7-8 with TRBJ2-7, with D uncertain. V was trimmed by 0 bases and J by 0 bases, leaving 9 bases between them. Germline V gene data show CDR1 as SGHVS and CDR2 as FQNEAQ. The CDR3 has 15 amino acids. CDR3 sequence: CASSLAFLSSYEQYF. The DNA of the CDR3 is TGTGCCAGCAGCTTAGCGTTTCTTAGCTCCTACGAGCAGTACTTC.

The rearrangement uses TRBV7-9 and TRBJ1-2; possible D gene TRBD1, 5 bases. CDR3 length: 14 residues. CDR1 SEHNR and CDR2 FQNEAQ come from the germline V gene (reference sequence). Trimming shortened V by 3 bases and J by 2 bases, and 10 bases separated the two germline ends. CDR3 region: CASSFSGTNYGYTF. The CDR3 bases are TGTGCCAGCAGCTTCTCAGGGACGAACTATGGCTACACCTTC. Together with reference TRBV7-9 and TRBJ1-2, the CDR3 gives the full variable domain: DTGVSQNPRHKITKRGQNVTFRCDPISEHNRLYWYRQTLGQGPEFLTYFQNEAQLEKSRLLSDRFSAERPKGSFSTLEIQRTEQGDSAMYLCASSFSGTNYGYTFGSGTRLTVV.